Sequencing of this T cell receptor beta chain was carried out in a study of control samples from healthy donors and cancer patients. Libraries were prepared by immunoSEQ multiplex PCR; TCRdb keeps only in-frame clonotypes and omits some of them. The table records roughly 220,000 clones, just under 95% of them present only once. Per the germline V gene, CDR1 is MDHEN and CDR2 is SYDVKM. The CDR3 has 16 amino acids. V shed 4 bases, J shed 5 bases, and the junction held 8 bases outside the gene matches. The sequenced material came from blood. This receptor was taken from a man in his fifties or sixties in good health. J is TRBJ2-4 and V is TRBV28, with TRBD1 matching 10 bases. The CDR3 region is CASSSAGQGRQNIQYF. The CDR3 coding sequence is TGTGCCAGCAGTTCAGCGGGACAGGGGAGGCAAAACATTCAGTACTTC.